The rows below give T cell receptor beta chains drawn from one sample of a study of T cells after yellow fever vaccination. TCRdb called the 5' RACE reads again in MiXCR, with one record for every CDR3 protein. The sample has some 160,000 distinct CDR3 sequences; 9.3% are singletons. This material consisted of CD8+ T cells sorted from PBMCs, taken 45 days after the yellow fever booster vaccination. The receptor set was obtained from a man between 18 and 29 years old who received the YFV17D yellow fever vaccine. Both conserved end residues are trimmed from each CDR3. Each record gives: D gene, V gene, CDR3 protein. The D gene is left open where the match is weak.

>.|TRBV11-2
ASSPHPGAGTEAF
>.|TRBV11-2
ASSLLPFPPLH
>.|TRBV24-1
ATSELSETDTQY
>.|TRBV19
ATRVGVLSNQPQH
>.|TRBV4-3
ASSQDDGGTGHVNSPLH
>.|TRBV5-1
ASSLIRNTGELF
>.|TRBV7-9
ASSLGERSNYGYT
>.|TRBV4-1
ASSPRTGDTEAF
>TRBD1|TRBV20-1
SAGQGPNTGELF
>.|TRBV7-9
ASSLGGLGETQY
>.|TRBV13
ASSLWETTTGETQY
>.|TRBV5-5
ASSLSGIGEQY